This T cell receptor (beta chain) appears in the sequencing data of a study of blood T cell repertoires in COVID-19. The V gene's germline CDR1 is SGHRS and CDR2 YFSETQ. The germline V and J ends were trimmed by 4 bases and 5 bases, with 9 bases remaining between them. The CDR3 extends over 13 amino acids. Grouping used clinical history reported by participants in a survey and questionnaire. Authors' processing steps: Estimated nucleated cell counts came from reference gene primer amplification. The method was immunoSEQ multiplex PCR; TCRdb's version includes in-frame clones alone and lacks a portion of them. V, J and clone size derive from that table, while D and trimming were established from the DNA sequence. This sample has 110,000 to 150,000 clones, with 70% to 90% found just once.

The chain couples TRBV5-1 to TRBJ2-2; D is unclear. Sequencing input: PBMCs or T cells enriched from blood (not recorded which). This clonotype originated in a middle-aged man who had recovered from COVID-19. CDR3 region: CASSESRTGELFF. The DNA for the CDR3 is TGCGCCAGCAGCGAGAGCCGGACCGGGGAGCTGTTTTTT.